This T cell receptor beta chain was sequenced during a study of CD8+CD57+ T cells in acquired aplastic anemia. The wider study: Around 3.5 ug was the average amount of DNA from sorted CD4+ and CD8+ cells. Study outcomes and limitations: Simpson's diversity of CD8+ cells was not significantly different in patients compared with controls. Some 27 CD8+ CDR3 sequences were shared between patients and controls.

Patients selected for sequencing had displayed CD8+CD57+ cell expansion by flow cytometry. Regarding this clonotype: Its antigen is unidentified.

The study profiled TCR beta VDJ and CDR3 using genomic DNA as template. TCRdb re-called the reads with MiXCR, one entry per CDR3 protein. Of roughly 290,000 distinct CDR3 sequences listed, under 65% are singletons. Material for sequencing was sorted CD4+, CD8+, or CD8+CD57+ T cells (not recorded which) from PBMCs. The TCR comes from a human donor with aplastic anemia.

The CDR3 nucleotides read TGTGCCAGCAGCCCAGGGGGACAGGCAAGCAATCAGCCCCAGCATTTT. Encoded protein: CASSPGGQASNQPQHF. The J gene is TRBJ1-5, the V gene TRBV7-8; TRBD1 aligns across 8 bases. The length of the CDR3 is 16 residues. The germline V gene has CDR1 SGHVS and CDR2 FQNEAQ. The ends lost 5 bases at V and 1 base at J; junction bases unmatched: 7.